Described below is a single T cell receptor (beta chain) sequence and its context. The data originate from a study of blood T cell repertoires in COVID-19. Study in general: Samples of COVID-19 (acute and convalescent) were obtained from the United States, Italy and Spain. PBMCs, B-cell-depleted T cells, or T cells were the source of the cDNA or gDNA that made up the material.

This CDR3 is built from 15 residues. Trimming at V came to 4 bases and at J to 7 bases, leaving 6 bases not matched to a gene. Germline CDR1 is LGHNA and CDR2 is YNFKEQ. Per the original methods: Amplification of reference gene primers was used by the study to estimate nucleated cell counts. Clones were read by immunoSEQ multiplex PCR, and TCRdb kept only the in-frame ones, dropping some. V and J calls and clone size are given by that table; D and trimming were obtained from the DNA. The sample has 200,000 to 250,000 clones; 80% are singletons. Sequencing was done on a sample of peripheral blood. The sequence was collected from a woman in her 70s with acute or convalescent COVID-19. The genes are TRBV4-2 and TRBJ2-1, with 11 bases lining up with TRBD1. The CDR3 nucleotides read TGTGCCAGCAGCCGCGGACAGGGGGCGGTTAATGAGCAGTTCTTC. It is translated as CASSRGQGAVNEQFF.